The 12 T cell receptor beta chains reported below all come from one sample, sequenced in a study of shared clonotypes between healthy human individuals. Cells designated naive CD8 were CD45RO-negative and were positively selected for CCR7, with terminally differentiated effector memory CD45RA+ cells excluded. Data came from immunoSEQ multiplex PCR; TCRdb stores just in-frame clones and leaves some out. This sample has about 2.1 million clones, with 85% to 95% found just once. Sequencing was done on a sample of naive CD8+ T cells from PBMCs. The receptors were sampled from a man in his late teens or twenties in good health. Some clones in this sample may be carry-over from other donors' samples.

DNA of the CDR3: TGTGCCAGCAGCTCCCGATGGGAGACGGGCGGGGAGCTGTTTTTT. Translated, it gives CASSSRWETGGELFF. J is TRBJ2-2 and V is TRBV5-4; TRBD2 might be the D (5 bases). The CDR3 sequence is 15 residues long. Trimming pared 3 bases from V and 7 bases from J, leaving 16 bases between. Germline V gives CDR1 SGHNT, CDR2 YYREEE (reference sequence).

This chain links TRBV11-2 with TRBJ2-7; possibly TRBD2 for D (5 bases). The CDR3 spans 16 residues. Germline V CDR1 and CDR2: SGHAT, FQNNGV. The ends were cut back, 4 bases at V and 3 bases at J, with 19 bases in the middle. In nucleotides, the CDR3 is TGTGCCAGCAGCTGGGGTTGGTCGGAGGTGGGCTACGAGCAGTACTTC. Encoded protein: CASSWGWSEVGYEQYF.

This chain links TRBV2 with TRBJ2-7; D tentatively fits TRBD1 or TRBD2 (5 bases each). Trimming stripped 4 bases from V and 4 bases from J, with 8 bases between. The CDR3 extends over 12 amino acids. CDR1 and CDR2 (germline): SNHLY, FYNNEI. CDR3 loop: CASSAEGYEQYF. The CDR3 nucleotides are TGTGCCAGCAGTGCTGAGGGGTACGAGCAGTACTTC.

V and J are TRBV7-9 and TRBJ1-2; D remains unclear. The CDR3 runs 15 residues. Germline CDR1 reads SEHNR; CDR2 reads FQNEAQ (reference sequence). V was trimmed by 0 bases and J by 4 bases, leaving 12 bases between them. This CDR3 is CASSLAPGPLYGYTF. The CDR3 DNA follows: TGTGCCAGCAGCTTAGCGCCAGGACCCCTCTATGGCTACACCTTC. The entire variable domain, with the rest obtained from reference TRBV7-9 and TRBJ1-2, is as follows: DTGVSQNPRHKITKRGQNVTFRCDPISEHNRLYWYRQTLGQGPEFLTYFQNEAQLEKSRLLSDRFSAERPKGSFSTLEIQRTEQGDSAMYLCASSLAPGPLYGYTFGSGTRLTVV.

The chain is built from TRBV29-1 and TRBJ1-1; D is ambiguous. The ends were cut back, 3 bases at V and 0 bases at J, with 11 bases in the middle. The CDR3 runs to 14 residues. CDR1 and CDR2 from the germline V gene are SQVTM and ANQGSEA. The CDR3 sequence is CSVEGDPMNTEAFF. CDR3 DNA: TGCAGCGTTGAGGGAGATCCCATGAACACTGAAGCTTTCTTT.

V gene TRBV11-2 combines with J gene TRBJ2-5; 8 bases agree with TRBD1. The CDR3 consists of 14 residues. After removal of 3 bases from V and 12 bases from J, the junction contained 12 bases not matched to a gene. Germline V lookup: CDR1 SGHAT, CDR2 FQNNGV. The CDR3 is CASSFYLGQGLEYF. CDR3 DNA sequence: TGTGCCAGCAGCTTTTATCTTGGACAGGGTCTAGAGTACTTC.

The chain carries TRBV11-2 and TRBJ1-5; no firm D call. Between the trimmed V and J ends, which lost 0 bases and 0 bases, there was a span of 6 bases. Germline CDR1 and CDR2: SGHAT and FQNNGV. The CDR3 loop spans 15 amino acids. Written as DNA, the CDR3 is TGTGCCAGCAGCTTAGATAGGATTAGCAATCAGCCCCAGCATTTT. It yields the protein CASSLDRISNQPQHF.

CDR3: CASSLDGGPKNTEAFF. The CDR3 DNA reads TGTGCCAGCAGTTTAGACGGGGGGCCGAAGAACACTGAAGCTTTCTTT. The J gene is TRBJ1-1, the V gene TRBV28; tentatively, D is TRBD1 (6 bases). The germline gives CDR1 MDHEN, CDR2 SYDVKM. The V and J ends lost 2 bases and 1 base respectively, with 14 bases between them. The CDR3 contains 16 residues.

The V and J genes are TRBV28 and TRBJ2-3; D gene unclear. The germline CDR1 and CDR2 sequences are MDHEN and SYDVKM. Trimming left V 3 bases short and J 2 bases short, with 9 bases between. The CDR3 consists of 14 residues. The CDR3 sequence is CASSFPASTDTQYF. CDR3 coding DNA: TGTGCCAGCAGTTTTCCGGCTTCCACAGATACGCAGTATTTT.

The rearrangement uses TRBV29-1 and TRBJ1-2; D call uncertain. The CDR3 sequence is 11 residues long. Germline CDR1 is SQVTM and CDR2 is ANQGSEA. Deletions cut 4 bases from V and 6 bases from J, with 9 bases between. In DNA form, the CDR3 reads TGCAGCGTTGCGCCAATTAATGGCTACACCTTC. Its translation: CSVAPINGYTF.

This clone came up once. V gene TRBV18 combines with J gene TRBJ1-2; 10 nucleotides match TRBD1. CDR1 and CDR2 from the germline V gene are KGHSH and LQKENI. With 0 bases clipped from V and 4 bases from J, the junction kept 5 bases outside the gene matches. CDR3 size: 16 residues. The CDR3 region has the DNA TGTGCCAGCTCACCACCCGGGACAGGGGAGTCCTATGGCTACACCTTC. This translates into CASSPPGTGESYGYTF.

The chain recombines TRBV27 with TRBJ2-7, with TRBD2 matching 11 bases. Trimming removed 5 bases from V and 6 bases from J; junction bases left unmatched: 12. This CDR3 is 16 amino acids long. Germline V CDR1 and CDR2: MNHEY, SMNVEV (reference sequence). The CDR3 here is CASSQLAGGIIGEQYF. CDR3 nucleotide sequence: TGTGCCAGCAGTCAGCTAGCGGGAGGTATTATTGGCGAGCAGTACTTC.